These T cell receptor beta chains were read from a single sample in a study of blood T cell repertoires in COVID-19. Method: immunoSEQ multiplex PCR; TCRdb's copy keeps in-frame clones and lacks some. The repertoire holds some 240,000 clones, with around 83% as singletons. The sample comprised peripheral blood. The receptors come from a woman aged 55-70 years with active or convalescent COVID-19. Each CDR3 is given with its conserved first and last residue. Fields, in order: J gene, V gene, D gene, clone size, CDR3 protein, CDR3 DNA. A D gene is named only where the DNA matches it firmly. The size field is filled for only some rows; it gives once, few, many or a size class.

j_gene: TRBJ2-5; v_gene: TRBV6-2/TRBV6-3; d_gene: -; abundance: -; CDR3aa: CASSPGVRGTQYF; CDR3nt: TGTGCCAGCAGCCCCGGGGTGAGAGGGACCCAGTACTTC
j_gene: TRBJ1-2; v_gene: TRBV4-1; d_gene: -; abundance: -; CDR3aa: CASSQPRRSQQDGYTF; CDR3nt: TGCGCCAGCAGCCAACCTCGGAGGAGCCAGCAAGATGGCTACACCTTC
j_gene: TRBJ1-3; v_gene: TRBV4-1; d_gene: -; abundance: -; CDR3aa: CASSQGRGLTSGNTIYF; CDR3nt: TGCGCCAGCAGCCAAGGAAGGGGCCTTACCTCTGGAAACACCATATATTTT
j_gene: TRBJ1-1; v_gene: TRBV7-3; d_gene: TRBD1; abundance: few; CDR3aa: CASSYDRGDAEAFF; CDR3nt: TGTGCCAGCAGCTACGACAGGGGAGACGCTGAAGCTTTCTTT
j_gene: TRBJ1-2; v_gene: TRBV27; d_gene: -; abundance: -; CDR3aa: CASRFTVNYGYTF; CDR3nt: TGTGCCAGTCGATTTACGGTTAACTATGGCTACACCTTC
j_gene: TRBJ1-1; v_gene: TRBV7-3; d_gene: -; abundance: -; CDR3aa: CASSMTVNTEAFF; CDR3nt: TGTGCCAGCAGCATGACAGTTAACACTGAAGCTTTCTTT
j_gene: TRBJ2-5; v_gene: TRBV12-3/TRBV12-4; d_gene: -; abundance: -; CDR3aa: CASSLGPAQYF; CDR3nt: TGTGCCAGCAGTTTAGGTCCCGCCCAGTACTTC
j_gene: TRBJ1-3; v_gene: TRBV6-5; d_gene: -; abundance: -; CDR3aa: CATSRVAAGNTIYF; CDR3nt: TGTGCCACGAGCCGGGTTGCGGCTGGAAACACCATATATTTT
j_gene: TRBJ2-7; v_gene: TRBV7-9; d_gene: -; abundance: -; CDR3aa: CASSQSNYEQYF; CDR3nt: TGTGCCAGCAGCCAATCTAACTACGAGCAGTACTTC
j_gene: TRBJ2-2; v_gene: TRBV15; d_gene: TRBD1; abundance: -; CDR3aa: CATSRGTGETTGELFF; CDR3nt: TGTGCCACCAGCAGAGGGACAGGGGAGACCACCGGGGAGCTGTTTTTT
j_gene: TRBJ1-1; v_gene: TRBV4-1; d_gene: -; abundance: -; CDR3aa: CASSLTEFTEAFF; CDR3nt: TGCGCCAGCAGCCTAACTGAGTTCACTGAAGCTTTCTTT
j_gene: TRBJ1-6; v_gene: TRBV7-8; d_gene: TRBD1; abundance: -; CDR3aa: CASSLKRGQRNSPLHF; CDR3nt: TGTGCCAGCAGCTTAAAAAGGGGACAGAGGAATTCACCCCTCCACTTT
j_gene: TRBJ2-5; v_gene: TRBV5-4; d_gene: TRBD2; abundance: -; CDR3aa: CASSPGGSGGLQETQYF; CDR3nt: TGTGCCAGCAGCCCCGGTGGAAGCGGGGGTCTCCAAGAGACCCAGTACTTC
j_gene: TRBJ1-2; v_gene: TRBV9; d_gene: TRBD1; abundance: -; CDR3aa: CASSGTGTGGSYGYTF; CDR3nt: TGTGCCAGCAGCGGGACCGGGACAGGGGGCAGCTATGGCTACACCTTC